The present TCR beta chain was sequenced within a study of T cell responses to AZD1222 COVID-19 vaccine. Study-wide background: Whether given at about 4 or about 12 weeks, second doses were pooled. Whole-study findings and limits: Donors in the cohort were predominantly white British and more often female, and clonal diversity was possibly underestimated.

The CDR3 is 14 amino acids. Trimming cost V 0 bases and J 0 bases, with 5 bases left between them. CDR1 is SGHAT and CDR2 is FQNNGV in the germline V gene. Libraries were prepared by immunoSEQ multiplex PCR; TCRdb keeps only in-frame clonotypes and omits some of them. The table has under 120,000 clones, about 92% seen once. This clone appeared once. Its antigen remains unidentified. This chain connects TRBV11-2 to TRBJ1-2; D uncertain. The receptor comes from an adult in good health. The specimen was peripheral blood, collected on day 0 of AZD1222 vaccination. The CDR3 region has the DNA TGTGCCAGCAGCTTAGATCGGGCTAACTATGGCTACACCTTC. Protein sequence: CASSLDRANYGYTF.